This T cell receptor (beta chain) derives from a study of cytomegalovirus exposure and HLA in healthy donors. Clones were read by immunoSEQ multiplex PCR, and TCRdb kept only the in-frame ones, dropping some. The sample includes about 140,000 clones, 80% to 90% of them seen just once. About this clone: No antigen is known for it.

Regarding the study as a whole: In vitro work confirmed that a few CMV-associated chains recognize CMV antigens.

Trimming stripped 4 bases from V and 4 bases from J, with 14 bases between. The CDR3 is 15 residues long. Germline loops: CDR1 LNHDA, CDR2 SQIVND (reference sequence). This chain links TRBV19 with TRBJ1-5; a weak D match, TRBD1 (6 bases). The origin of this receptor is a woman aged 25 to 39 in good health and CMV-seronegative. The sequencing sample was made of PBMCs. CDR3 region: CASSRAGGSNQPQHF. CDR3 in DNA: TGTGCCAGTAGTAGGGCGGGGGGCTCGAATCAGCCCCAGCATTTT. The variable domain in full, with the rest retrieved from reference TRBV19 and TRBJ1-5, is DGGITQSPKYLFRKEGQNVTLSCEQNLNHDAMYWYRQDPGQGLRLIYYSQIVNDFQKGDIAEGYSVSREKKESFPLTVTSAQKNPTAFYLCASSRAGGSNQPQHFGDGTRLSIL.